This T cell receptor (beta chain) is from a study of T cell responses to AZD1222 COVID-19 vaccine (dated by TCRdb to about 2021). About the investigation overall: A total of approximately 240 trial participants underwent TCR sequencing, of whom under 220 had received two doses of AZD1222 and approximately 25 had received two doses of the MenACWY control vaccine. Trial participants were enrolled into age subgroups of 18-55, 56-69 and 70-plus years, which contained around 150, 28 and 57 TCR-sequenced participants, respectively. Results the study describes overall, beyond this receptor: Because no samples from the day 14 peak response were available, repertoires could be characterized only after the peak T cell response. The 56-69-year group was small, and its depth increase did not reach significance, likely because of low power. Epitopes outside the regions mutated in the B.1.351 and B.1.1.7 variants were reportedly recognized by nearly half of the unique spike-specific TCRs. After two AZD1222 doses, both the breadth and the depth of spike-specific TCRs were significantly higher than at day 0 and than in MenACWY recipients. Most participants were white British and females outnumbered males, and the authors suggested that clonal diversity may have been underestimated. The vaccine-associated CD4 TCRs covered the entire spike protein, and the dominant responses fell in regions 160-218 and 743-854. Conclusions about previously exposed vaccinees were limited because only a handful of AZD1222 recipients were SARS-CoV-2 seropositive at baseline.

The CDR3 regions of human TCRbeta chains were analyzed by immunosequencing. Turning to the authors' computational methods: TCRs in the repertoires were matched against a reference library of SARS-CoV-2-specific TCRs that had been generated with the MIRA antigen-specificity platform. Breadth meant the fraction of unique TCRs that were SARS-CoV-2-associated, whereas depth meant the fraction of total T cells that were SARS-CoV-2-associated. Using the MIRA data, each spike-specific TCR was assigned both to the spike region to which the TCR was reactive and to a CD4 or CD8 class. Log10-transformed breadth and depth values were compared by one-way ANOVA with Sidak's multiple comparisons tests. TCRdb provides this immuneACCESS table in a form limited to in-frame rearrangements. Some clones are lacking; in checked studies, under half of them reflect an unresolved V gene, and why the rest are absent is not known. V and J calls plus clone size are reproduced from that table; the DNA served to infer D and trimming. Across this sample there are more than 150,000 clones, with around 90% seen only once. Roughly 2% of the sample comes from the top ten.

The intended sense of this specimen's time point label: about 28 days (+/-7) after the second vaccine dose. Because spike-specific TCR depth and breadth did not differ between the two schedules, AZD1222 recipients who got a second dose at roughly 4 weeks were pooled with those who got a second dose at roughly 12 weeks. Vaccinee samples were obtained from the UK trials COV001 and COV002, which included a single-blind randomized controlled phase 2/3 trial of AZD1222 (ChAdOx1 nCoV-19) in healthy adults. For TCRbeta chain sequencing, PBMC samples were collected from trial participants at day 0 and at day 28 after the second dose. On this clone itself: Its cognate antigen has yet to be identified. Base qualities are not recorded, but no much larger clone differs from it by a single base.

Between the V and J ends, shortened by 4 bases and 0 bases respectively, the junction contains 15 bases. Counted from cysteine to phenylalanine, this CDR3 has 16 amino acids. Of the read, only the CDR3 DNA is kept; its 48 bases are in frame from base 1. Based on the germline V gene, the CDR1 and CDR2 sequences are MGHRA and YSYEKL. Recombination joined TRBV4-1 with TRBJ1-2, with no reliable assignment of the D segment. This sequence was found in an adult who received the AZD1222 COVID-19 vaccine. The specimen was peripheral blood, collected 28 days after the second AZD1222 dose. Here is the DNA: TGCGCCAGCAGCCCACCCAGTCCAGACCCTAACTATGGCTACACCTTC. Translated, it reads CASSPPSPDPNYGYTF.